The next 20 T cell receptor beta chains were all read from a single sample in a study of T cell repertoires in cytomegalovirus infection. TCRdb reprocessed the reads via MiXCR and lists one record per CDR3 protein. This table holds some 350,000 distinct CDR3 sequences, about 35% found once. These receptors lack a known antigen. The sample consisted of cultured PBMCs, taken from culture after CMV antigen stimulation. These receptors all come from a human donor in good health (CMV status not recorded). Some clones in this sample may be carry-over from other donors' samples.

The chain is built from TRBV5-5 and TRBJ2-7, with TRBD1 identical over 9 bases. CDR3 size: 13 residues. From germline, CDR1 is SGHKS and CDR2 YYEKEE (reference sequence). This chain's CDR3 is CGSTGQGTYEQYV. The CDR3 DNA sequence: TGTGGCAGCACGGGACAGGGAACGTACGAGCAGTACGTC.

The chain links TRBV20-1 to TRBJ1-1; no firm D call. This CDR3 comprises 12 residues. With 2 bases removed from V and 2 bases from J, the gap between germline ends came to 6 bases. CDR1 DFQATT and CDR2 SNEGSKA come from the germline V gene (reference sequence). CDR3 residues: CSARFRNTEAFF. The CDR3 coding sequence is TGCAGTGCTAGATTCCGTAACACTGAAGCTTTCTTT.

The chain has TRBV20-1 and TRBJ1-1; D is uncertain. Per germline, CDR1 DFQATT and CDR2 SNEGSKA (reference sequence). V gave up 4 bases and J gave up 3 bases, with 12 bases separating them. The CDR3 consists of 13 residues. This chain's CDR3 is CSAIRERDTEAFF. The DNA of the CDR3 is TGCAGTGCTATTCGGGAAAGGGACACTGAAGCTTTCTTT.

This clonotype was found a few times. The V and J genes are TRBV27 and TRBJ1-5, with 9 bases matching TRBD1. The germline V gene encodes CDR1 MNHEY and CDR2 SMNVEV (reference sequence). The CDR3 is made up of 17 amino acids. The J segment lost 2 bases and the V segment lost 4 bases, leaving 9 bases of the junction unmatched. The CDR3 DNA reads TGTGCCAGCAGTTCGGGACAGGGTCGGTTGGGCAATCAGCCCCAGCATTTT. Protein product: CASSSGQGRLGNQPQHF.

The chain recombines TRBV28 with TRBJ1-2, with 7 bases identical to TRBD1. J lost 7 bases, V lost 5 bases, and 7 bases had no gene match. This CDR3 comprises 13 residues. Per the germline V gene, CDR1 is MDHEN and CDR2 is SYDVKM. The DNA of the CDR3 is TGTGCCAGCAGTGTACAGGGGAGTGGTGGCTACACCTTC. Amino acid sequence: CASSVQGSGGYTF.

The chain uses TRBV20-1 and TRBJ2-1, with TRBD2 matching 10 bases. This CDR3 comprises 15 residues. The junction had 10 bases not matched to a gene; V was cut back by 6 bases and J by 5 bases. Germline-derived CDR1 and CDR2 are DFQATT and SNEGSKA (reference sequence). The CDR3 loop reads CSAGSGRARNNEQFF. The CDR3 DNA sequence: TGCAGTGCCGGGAGCGGGAGGGCAAGGAACAATGAGCAGTTCTTC.

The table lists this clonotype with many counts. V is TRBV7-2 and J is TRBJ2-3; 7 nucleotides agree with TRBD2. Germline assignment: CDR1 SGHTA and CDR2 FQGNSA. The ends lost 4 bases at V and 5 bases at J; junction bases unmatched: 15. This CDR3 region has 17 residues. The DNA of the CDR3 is TGTGCCAGCAGCTCCCGGCGGGGTGGGAGGGCCGGAGATACGCAGTATTTT. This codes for CASSSRRGGRAGDTQYF.

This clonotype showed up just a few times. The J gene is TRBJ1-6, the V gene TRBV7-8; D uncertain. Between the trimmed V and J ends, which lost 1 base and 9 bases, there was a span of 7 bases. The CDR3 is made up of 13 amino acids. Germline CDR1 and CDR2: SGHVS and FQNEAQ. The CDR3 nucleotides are TGTGCCAGCAGCTTAGATGTGGTTTCACCCCTCCACTTT. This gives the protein CASSLDVVSPLHF. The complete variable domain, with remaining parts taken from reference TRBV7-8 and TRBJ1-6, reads GAGVSQSPRYKVAKRGQDVALRCDPISGHVSLFWYQQALGQGPEFLTYFQNEAQLDKSGLPSDRFFAERPEGSVSTLKIQRTQQEDSAVYLCASSLDVVSPLHFGNGTRLTVT.

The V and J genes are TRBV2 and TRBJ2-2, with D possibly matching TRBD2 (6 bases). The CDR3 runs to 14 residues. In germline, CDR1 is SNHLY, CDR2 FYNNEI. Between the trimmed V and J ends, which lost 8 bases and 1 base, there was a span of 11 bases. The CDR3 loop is CASAVGGNTGELFF. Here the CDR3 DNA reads TGTGCCAGCGCGGTGGGAGGGAACACCGGGGAGCTGTTTTTT.

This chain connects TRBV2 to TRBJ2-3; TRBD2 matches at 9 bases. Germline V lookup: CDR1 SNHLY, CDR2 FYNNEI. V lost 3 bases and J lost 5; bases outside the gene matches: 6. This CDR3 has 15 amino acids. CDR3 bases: TGTGCCAGCAGTGATCATGTACTAGCGGGAGATACGCAGTATTTT. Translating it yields CASSDHVLAGDTQYF.

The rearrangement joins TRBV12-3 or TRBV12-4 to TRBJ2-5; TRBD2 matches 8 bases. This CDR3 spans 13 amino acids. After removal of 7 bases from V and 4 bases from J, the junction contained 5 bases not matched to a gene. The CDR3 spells CASMAGGRETQYF. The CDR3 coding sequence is TGTGCCAGCATGGCGGGAGGAAGAGAGACCCAGTACTTC.

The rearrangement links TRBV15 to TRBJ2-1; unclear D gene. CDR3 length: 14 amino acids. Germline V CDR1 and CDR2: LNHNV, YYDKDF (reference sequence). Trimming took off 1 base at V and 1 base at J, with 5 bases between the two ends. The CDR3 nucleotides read TGTGCCACCAGCAGAGCCTTATCCTACAATGAGCAGTTCTTC. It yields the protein CATSRALSYNEQFF.

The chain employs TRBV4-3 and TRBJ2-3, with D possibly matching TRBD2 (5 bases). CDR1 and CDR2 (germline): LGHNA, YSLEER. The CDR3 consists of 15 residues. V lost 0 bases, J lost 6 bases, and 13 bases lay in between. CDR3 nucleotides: TGCGCCAGCAGCCAAGATGGCGGGCCCGGGGATACGCAGTATTTT. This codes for CASSQDGGPGDTQYF.

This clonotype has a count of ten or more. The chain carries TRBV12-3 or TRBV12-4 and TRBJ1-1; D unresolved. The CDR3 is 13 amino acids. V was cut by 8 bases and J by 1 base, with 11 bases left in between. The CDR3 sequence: CASSRTGNTEAFF. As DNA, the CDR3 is TGTGCCAGCTCTCGGACTGGGAACACTGAAGCTTTCTTT.

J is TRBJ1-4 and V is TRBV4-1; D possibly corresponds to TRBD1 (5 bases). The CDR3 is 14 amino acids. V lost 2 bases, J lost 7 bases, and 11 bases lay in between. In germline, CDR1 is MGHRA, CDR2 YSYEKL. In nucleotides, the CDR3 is TGCGCCAGCAGCCAAAGGACATATGGTGAAAAACTGTTTTTT. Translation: CASSQRTYGEKLFF.

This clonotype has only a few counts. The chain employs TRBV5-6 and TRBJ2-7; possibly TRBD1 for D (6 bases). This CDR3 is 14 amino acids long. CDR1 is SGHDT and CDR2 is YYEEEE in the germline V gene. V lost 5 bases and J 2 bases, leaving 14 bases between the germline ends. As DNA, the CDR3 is TGTGCCAGCAGTTCTAACAGGGTACCCTACGAGCAGTACTTC. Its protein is CASSSNRVPYEQYF.

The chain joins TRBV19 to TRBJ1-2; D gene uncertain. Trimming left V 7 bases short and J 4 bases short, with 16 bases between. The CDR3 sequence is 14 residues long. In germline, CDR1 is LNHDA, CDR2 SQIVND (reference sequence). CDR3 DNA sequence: TGTGCCAGTAAGATAACCCACAGTTCCTATGGCTACACCTTC. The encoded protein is CASKITHSSYGYTF. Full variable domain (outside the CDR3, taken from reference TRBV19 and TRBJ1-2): DGGITQSPKYLFRKEGQNVTLSCEQNLNHDAMYWYRQDPGQGLRLIYYSQIVNDFQKGDIAEGYSVSREKKESFPLTVTSAQKNPTAFYLCASKITHSSYGYTFGSGTRLTVV.

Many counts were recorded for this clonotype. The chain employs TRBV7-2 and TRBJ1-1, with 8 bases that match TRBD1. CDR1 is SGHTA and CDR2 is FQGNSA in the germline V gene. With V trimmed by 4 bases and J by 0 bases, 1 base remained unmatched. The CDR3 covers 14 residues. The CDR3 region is CASSSDRVNTEAFF. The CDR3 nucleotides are TGTGCCAGCAGCTCGGACAGGGTGAACACTGAAGCTTTCTTT.

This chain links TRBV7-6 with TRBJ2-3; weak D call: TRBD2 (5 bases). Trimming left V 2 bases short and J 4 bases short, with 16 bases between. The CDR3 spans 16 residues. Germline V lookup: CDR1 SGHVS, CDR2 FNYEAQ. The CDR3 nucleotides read TGTGCCAGCAGCTTACAATTGCCGGGGATGGCAGATACGCAGTATTTT. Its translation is CASSLQLPGMADTQYF.

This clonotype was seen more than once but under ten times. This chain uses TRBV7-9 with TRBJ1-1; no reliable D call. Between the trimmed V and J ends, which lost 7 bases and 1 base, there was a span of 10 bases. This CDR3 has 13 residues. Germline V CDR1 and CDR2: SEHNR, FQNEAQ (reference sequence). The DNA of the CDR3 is TGTGCCAGCACCTTCCAAGAGAACACTGAAGCTTTCTTT. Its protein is CASTFQENTEAFF.